This passage covers 8 T cell receptor beta chains from one sample sequenced in a study of T-cell reconstitution after alpha-beta-depleted transplantation in children. It was with unique molecular identifiers that the TCRbeta library was prepared. TCRdb re-called the PCR reads with MiXCR, one entry per CDR3 protein. The table has around 100,000 distinct CDR3 sequences, approximately 6% seen once. This specimen consisted of PBMCs, mostly from graft donor cells, obtained 60 days after TCRalphabeta/CD19-depleted stem cell transplant. The receptors were sampled from a female patient between 2 and 10 years old who had a stem cell transplant for Fanconi anemia, so the T cells may come from the graft donor.

The chain has TRBV7-2 and TRBJ2-2, with TRBD1 identical over 12 bases. The CDR3 has 15 amino acids. CDR1 and CDR2 (germline): SGHTA, FQGNSA. V was clipped by 6 bases and J by 5 bases; unmatched bases: 4. CDR3 protein: CASRGQGAVTGELFF. The DNA for the CDR3 is TGTGCCAGCAGGGGACAGGGGGCGGTTACCGGGGAGCTGTTTTTT.

This clonotype was recorded many times. The chain carries TRBV12-3 or TRBV12-4 and TRBJ2-2, with TRBD2 identical over 8 bases. The trim removed 6 bases at V and 1 base at J, leaving 7 bases unmatched. The CDR3 is 16 amino acids. The CDR3 DNA is TGTGCCAGCAGCCAAAAACTAGCGGTGAACACCGGGGAGCTGTTTTTT. Encoded protein: CASSQKLAVNTGELFF.

This clonotype has at least ten counts. The rearrangement uses TRBV7-9 and TRBJ1-2; TRBD1 might be the D (5 bases). The CDR3 contains 15 residues. The germline V and J ends were trimmed by 4 bases and 4 bases, with 16 bases remaining between them. Per germline, CDR1 SEHNR and CDR2 FQNEAQ (reference sequence). The DNA for the CDR3 is TGTGCCAGCAGCTCCGCCGGGGGGAGAGGCTATGGCTACACCTTC. This encodes CASSSAGGRGYGYTF.

This clonotype has a count of ten or more. V gene TRBV24-1 combines with J gene TRBJ2-1, with TRBD2 matching over 7 bases. Germline V gene lookup returns CDR1 KGHDR and CDR2 SFDVKD. V shed 3 bases and J 4 bases; nucleotides not matched to a gene: 5. The CDR3 has 15 amino acids. The CDR3 region has the DNA TGTGCCACCAGTGATCGACTAGCATCATACAATGAGCAGTTCTTC. It codes for CATSDRLASYNEQFF.

This clonotype occurred many times. The V call is TRBV4-1, the J call TRBJ2-3; D gene uncertain. V dropped 0 bases and J dropped 2 bases, with 6 bases sitting between them. CDR3 size: 14 residues. Germline-derived CDR1 and CDR2 are MGHRA and YSYEKL. CDR3 amino acids: CASSQEPHTDTQYF. The CDR3 DNA sequence: TGCGCCAGCAGCCAAGAGCCTCACACAGATACGCAGTATTTT.

This clonotype occurred a few times. The V and J genes are TRBV5-1 and TRBJ1-6; unclear D gene. The CDR3 is 15 amino acids. Germline CDR1 SGHRS, CDR2 YFSETQ. V lost 0 bases and J 4 bases, leaving 8 bases between the germline ends. CDR3 sequence (DNA): TGCGCCAGCAGCTTGGTAGGCCGTTATAATTCACCCCTCCACTTT. Protein: CASSLVGRYNSPLHF.

The chain is built from TRBV27 and TRBJ2-7; 8 bases are a match to TRBD1. Germline V gene sequence: CDR1 MNHEY, CDR2 SMNVEV (reference sequence). This CDR3 has 13 residues. Unmatched junction bases numbered 5, after V lost 9 bases and J lost 1 base. The DNA of the CDR3 is TGTGCCAGGTGGACAGGGAGGTCCTACGAGCAGTACTTC. Its protein product is CARWTGRSYEQYF.

This clonotype has ten or more counts. CDR3 amino acids: CASSLVRGEAPTGELFF. The CDR3 bases are TGTGCCAGCAGCTTAGTGCGGGGGGAGGCCCCCACCGGGGAGCTGTTTTTT. The chain links TRBV7-6 to TRBJ2-2, with TRBD2 identical over 8 bases. This CDR3 has 17 amino acids. Trimming removed 1 base from V and 4 bases from J; junction bases left unmatched: 8. Germline V gene data show CDR1 as SGHVS and CDR2 as FNYEAQ.